The 30 T cell receptor beta chains below come from one sample, sequenced in a study of cytomegalovirus exposure and HLA in healthy donors (dated by TCRdb to 2016 to 2017). The library was prepared using the immunoSEQ multiplex PCR assay. A mixture of 60 forward primers for TCR Vbeta segments and 13 reverse primers for TCR Jbeta segments was used in the multiplex PCR. What TCRdb holds here is the immuneACCESS table cut down to in-frame rearrangements. Part of the clones is not present; checked against another copy, under half of the missing clones reflect an unresolved V gene, and the others are unexplained. The sample records about 62,000 clones, roughly 75% of which are singletons. The biggest ten clones account for roughly 5.7% of the sample. What was sequenced was PBMCs. These receptors came from a woman between 25 and 40 years old in good health and CMV-seronegative.

The CDR3 DNA is TGCGCCAGCAGCGTAGGACAGGGGGGAGAGACCCAGTACTTC. Translated: CASSVGQGGETQYF. The chain employs TRBV5-1 and TRBJ2-5; 10 bases align to TRBD1. The CDR3 contains 14 residues. Germline CDR1 reads SGHRS; CDR2 reads YFSETQ. V shed 4 bases and J 4 bases; nucleotides not matched to a gene: 4.

The genes are TRBV30 and TRBJ2-5; D uncertain. The germline CDR1 and CDR2 sequences are GTSNPN and SVGIG (reference sequence). The V and J ends lost 4 bases and 4 bases respectively, with 13 bases between them. The CDR3 runs to 13 residues. The chain's CDR3 is CAWTLPGGETQYF. The CDR3 DNA sequence: TGTGCCTGGACCCTACCGGGTGGAGAGACCCAGTACTTC.

The chain joins TRBV7-2 to TRBJ2-7; tentative D call: TRBD2 (6 bases). In germline, CDR1 is SGHTA, CDR2 FQGNSA. CDR3 size: 17 residues. The V end was cut by 4 bases, the J end by 5 bases, with 24 bases between. The CDR3 nucleotides are TGTGCCAGCAGCTATCTACCCCCTCCTAAACTAGCCCACGAGCAGTACTTC. Its translation is CASSYLPPPKLAHEQYF.

The chain employs TRBV28 and TRBJ1-4; 9 nucleotides align to TRBD1. Germline V gene lookup returns CDR1 MDHEN and CDR2 SYDVKM. V was clipped by 4 bases and J by 8 bases; unmatched bases: 5. The CDR3 is 14 residues long. Here the CDR3 reads CASSSPGTGEKLFF. CDR3 coding DNA: TGTGCCAGCAGTTCCCCCGGGACAGGGGAAAAACTGTTTTTT.

This chain joins TRBV28 and TRBJ2-1; D is perhaps TRBD1 (5 bases). Per germline, CDR1 MDHEN and CDR2 SYDVKM. V shed 7 bases and J shed 7 bases, with 14 bases lying between them. This CDR3 is built from 13 residues. Here the CDR3 DNA reads TGTGCCAGCATATCGTGGCGGACAAATGAGCAGTTCTTC. Its translation is CASISWRTNEQFF.

The rearrangement links TRBV7-7 to TRBJ2-7; weak D call: TRBD1 (7 bases). The V and J ends lost 6 bases and 1 base respectively, with 16 bases between them. The CDR3 is 15 residues long. CDR1 SSHAT and CDR2 FNYEAQ come from the germline V gene (reference sequence). CDR3 DNA: TGTGCCAGCAGACCAGGGGGGACAGATTCCTACGAGCAGTACTTC. This translates into CASRPGGTDSYEQYF.

This clone was seen more than once but under ten times. Here the CDR3 DNA reads TGCAGCGTTGAACAGTACCAAGAGACCCAGTACTTC. Translating it yields CSVEQYQETQYF. The chain joins TRBV29-1 to TRBJ2-5; D is undetermined. Trimming cost V 2 bases and J 0 bases, with 4 bases left between them. Germline values: CDR1 SQVTM, CDR2 ANQGSEA. CDR3 size: 12 residues.

This chain uses TRBV6-5 with TRBJ2-7, with TRBD1 identical over 10 bases. J was trimmed by 3 bases and V by 3 bases; bases with no gene match: 2. There are 14 residues in the CDR3. The germline gives CDR1 MNHEY, CDR2 SVGAGI. CDR3 sequence: CASSYGTGDYEQYF. The CDR3 region has the DNA TGTGCCAGCAGTTATGGGACAGGGGACTACGAGCAGTACTTC.

The table lists this clone with a count of one. The V and J genes are TRBV9 and TRBJ2-7; maybe TRBD1 (6 bases). V lost 3 bases to trimming and J lost 3 bases, with 13 bases between them. This CDR3 has 14 residues. Germline V gene lookup returns CDR1 SGDLS and CDR2 YYNGEE. In nucleotides, the CDR3 is TGTGCCAGCAGCGCCCGGGACAAGTACTACGAGCAGTACGTC. It translates to CASSARDKYYEQYV.

This chain links TRBV19 with TRBJ2-5; maybe TRBD2 (6 bases). Trimming cost V 4 bases and J 2 bases, with 11 bases left between them. CDR1 and CDR2 (germline): LNHDA, SQIVND (reference sequence). This CDR3 has 14 amino acids. The CDR3 DNA follows: TGTGCCAGTAGTAAGGCGGGGACTCAAGAGACCCAGTACTTC. Its translation: CASSKAGTQETQYF.

This chain links TRBV2 with TRBJ2-3; D might be TRBD1 (6 bases). From germline, CDR1 is SNHLY and CDR2 FYNNEI. Trimming took off 8 bases at V and 0 bases at J, with 15 bases between the two ends. The CDR3 spans 15 residues. CDR3 in amino acids: CASCPYGQSTDTQYF. The CDR3 nucleotides read TGTGCCAGCTGCCCCTACGGACAGAGCACAGATACGCAGTATTTT.

The chain uses TRBV6-1 and TRBJ2-3; 7 positions agree with TRBD1. J gave up 4 bases and V 8 bases, and 9 bases lay outside the gene matches. The length of the CDR3 is 14 residues. CDR1 MNHNS and CDR2 SASEGT come from the germline V gene. The CDR3 DNA sequence: TGTGCCAGCGCAATCCGACAGGGCCCAGATACGCAGTATTTT. Translated: CASAIRQGPDTQYF.

The rearrangement uses TRBV10-3 and TRBJ2-3; 15 nucleotides match TRBD2. The J segment lost 3 bases and the V segment lost 2 bases, leaving 6 bases of the junction unmatched. CDR1 and CDR2 from the germline V gene are ENHRY and SYGVKD. The CDR3 runs 18 residues. DNA for the CDR3: TGTGCCATCAGTGAGACGGGACTAGCGGGGGGTATGACAGATACGCAGTATTTT. This codes for CAISETGLAGGMTDTQYF.

This rearrangement joins TRBV5-4 to TRBJ1-3; 8 bases fit TRBD1. Germline CDR1 is SGHNT and CDR2 is YYREEE (reference sequence). The CDR3 contains 16 residues. V lost 4 bases and J lost 8; bases outside the gene matches: 14. In DNA form, the CDR3 reads TGTGCCAGCAGCCCAAGACAGGGGCCTACTTCGGACACCATATATTTT. This encodes CASSPRQGPTSDTIYF.

This clone was counted at least ten times. The same CDR3 arises from other DNA sequences in this sample as well. The V and J genes are TRBV28 and TRBJ1-2, with D perhaps TRBD1 (6 bases). Germline-derived CDR1 and CDR2 are MDHEN and SYDVKM. V was cut by 5 bases and J by 8 bases, with 15 bases left in between. The CDR3 covers 13 residues. In DNA form, the CDR3 reads TGTGCCAGCAGTGTCAGGGGAGCAGACGGCTACACCTTC. Translation gives CASSVRGADGYTF.

The rearrangement links TRBV5-6 to TRBJ2-5; possible D gene TRBD2, 6 bases. With the DNA end fitting TRBJ2-7 better, the J assignment may be wrong. The germline V gene has CDR1 SGHDT and CDR2 YYEEEE. The CDR3 spans 14 residues. CDR3 amino acids: CASSRLGGEIEQYF. Here the CDR3 DNA reads TGTGCCAGCAGCCGCCTCGGAGGGGAAATCGAGCAGTACTTC.

This clone was seen a handful of times. The chain uses TRBV5-6 and TRBJ2-4; possibly TRBD2 for D (6 bases). This CDR3 is built from 15 residues. Germline values: CDR1 SGHDT, CDR2 YYEEEE. V was cut by 4 bases and J by 0 bases, with 11 bases left in between. The CDR3 bases are TGTGCCAGCAGCGTTCCGGGACTAGCCAAAAACATTCAGTACTTC. It is translated as CASSVPGLAKNIQYF.

A word on this clone: Likely a read error: the CDR3 ends without its conserved phenylalanine or tryptophan. No DNA is shown, since the ends of the CDR3 on it are uncertain; the CDR3 is the one TCRdb lists. The V and J genes are TRBV9 and TRBJ2-7; the table assigns TRBD1, which was not confirmed against the DNA. The germline V gene has CDR1 SGDLS and CDR2 YYNGEE. The CDR3 is 9 amino acids long, termini counted. CDR3 sequence: CASSVVGLP.

This clone has a handful of counts. The genes are TRBV7-2 and TRBJ2-1; D might be TRBD1 (6 bases). The germline V gene has CDR1 SGHTA and CDR2 FQGNSA. This CDR3 spans 17 amino acids. V was clipped by 3 bases and J by 7 bases, with 22 bases between them. The CDR3 coding sequence is TGTGCCAGCAGCTTCGAGGCAGGGGCGTATAGTATGAATGAGCAGTTCTTC. Translated: CASSFEAGAYSMNEQFF.

This sequence joins TRBV6-6 and TRBJ2-2, with D tentatively TRBD1 (6 bases). This CDR3 contains 15 residues. V lost 7 bases and J lost 2, with 14 bases in between. Germline CDR1 is MNHNY and CDR2 is SVGAGI (reference sequence). Here the CDR3 reads CASILGGSNTGELFF. In DNA, the CDR3 is TGTGCCAGCATCCTAGGGGGATCCAACACCGGGGAGCTGTTTTTT.

The chain has TRBV6-5 and TRBJ2-7; TRBD2 agrees at 14 bases. Per germline, CDR1 MNHEY and CDR2 SVGAGI. This CDR3 comprises 16 residues. Losses at the gene ends were 4 bases for V and 5 bases for J; bases not matched to a gene: 7. Written as DNA, the CDR3 is TGTGCCAGCAGTTCTGGGACTAGCGGGAGTTACCACGAGCAGTACTTC. Protein product: CASSSGTSGSYHEQYF.

The J gene is TRBJ2-5, the V gene TRBV27, with 10 bases that match TRBD2. The DNA end lines up better with TRBJ2-7; the J call may be wrong. The CDR3 spans 16 residues. Germline-derived CDR1 and CDR2 are MNHEY and SMNVEV (reference sequence). The CDR3 coding sequence is TGTGCCAGCAGTCCGGGTACTAGCGGGACACTAGGCGAGCAGTACTTC. It yields the protein CASSPGTSGTLGEQYF.

The V and J genes are TRBV9 and TRBJ2-1; D is ambiguous. Germline-derived CDR1 and CDR2 are SGDLS and YYNGEE. The CDR3 runs 12 residues. V gave up 8 bases and J gave up 5 bases, with 11 bases separating them. The CDR3 DNA sequence: TGTGCCAGTCTAGGAAACAACAATGAGCAGTTCTTC. Translated, it gives CASLGNNNEQFF.

The rearrangement uses TRBV28 and TRBJ2-1; 11 bases fit TRBD2. Germline V gene data show CDR1 as MDHEN and CDR2 as SYDVKM. V trimming: 6 bases; J trimming: 0 bases; junction bases outside the gene matches: 10. CDR3 length: 18 residues. DNA of the CDR3: TGTGCCAGCAGCACCACTAGCGGGAGCTTTCTCTCCTACAATGAGCAGTTCTTC. Protein product: CASSTTSGSFLSYNEQFF.

The chain uses TRBV19 and TRBJ2-5; a weak D match, TRBD2 (6 bases). V lost 3 bases to trimming and J lost 7 bases, with 12 bases between them. CDR3 length: 13 residues. Germline values: CDR1 LNHDA, CDR2 SQIVND (reference sequence). In DNA form, the CDR3 reads TGTGCCAGTAGTATGACGGGAGAGGGGACCCAGTACTTC. Translation gives CASSMTGEGTQYF.

V usage is TRBV7-8 and J usage is TRBJ1-2; 10 bases align to TRBD1. V gave up 1 base and J gave up 4 bases; unmatched junction bases: 6. CDR1 is SGHVS, CDR2 FQNEAQ, per germline. This CDR3 has 16 amino acids. CDR3 nucleotide sequence: TGTGCCAGCAGCTTAGGAGGACAGGGGGGAAGCTATGGCTACACCTTC. It yields the protein CASSLGGQGGSYGYTF.

V is TRBV21-1 and J is TRBJ1-5; the table's D call, TRBD1, has no DNA check behind it. TRBV21-1 is tagged as a pseudogene. The CDR3 is 13 residues long. CDR3 bases: TGTGCCCCCGAAGGGGCCGTACGTCAGCCCCAGCATTTT. Protein sequence: CAPEGAVRQPQHF.

In its sample, this clone was seen a few times. J is TRBJ2-7 and V is TRBV28, with 8 bases lining up with TRBD2. The CDR3 consists of 14 residues. Trimming at V came to 6 bases and at J to 3 bases, leaving 7 bases not matched to a gene. Germline CDR1 is MDHEN and CDR2 is SYDVKM. CDR3 loop: CASRLTGTSYEQYF. The CDR3, as DNA: TGTGCCAGCAGACTAACCGGGACTAGCTACGAGCAGTACTTC.

The chain carries TRBV19 and TRBJ1-2; the D gene is possibly TRBD1 (6 bases). This CDR3 comprises 16 residues. V was pared by 6 bases and J by 0 bases, with 17 bases between. CDR1 and CDR2 (germline): LNHDA, SQIVND (reference sequence). The CDR3 nucleotides read TGTGCCAGTAGGGATAACACAGGGAGAGCTAACTATGGCTACACCTTC. It translates to CASRDNTGRANYGYTF.

CDR3 region: CASSSFTSGTNNEQFF. The CDR3 nucleotides read TGTGCCAGCAGCTCCTTTACTAGCGGGACGAACAATGAGCAGTTCTTC. This chain joins TRBV5-5 and TRBJ2-1, with TRBD2 matching over 10 bases. The CDR3 contains 16 residues. J lost 5 bases, V lost 3 bases, and 8 bases had no gene match. Germline V CDR1 and CDR2: SGHKS, YYEKEE (reference sequence). The entire variable domain, with the rest obtained from reference TRBV5-5 and TRBJ2-1, is as follows: DAGVTQSPTHLIKTRGQQVTLRCSPISGHKSVSWYQQVLGQGPQFIFQYYEKEERGRGNFPDRFSARQFPNYSSELNVNALLLGDSALYLCASSSFTSGTNNEQFFGPGTRLTVL.